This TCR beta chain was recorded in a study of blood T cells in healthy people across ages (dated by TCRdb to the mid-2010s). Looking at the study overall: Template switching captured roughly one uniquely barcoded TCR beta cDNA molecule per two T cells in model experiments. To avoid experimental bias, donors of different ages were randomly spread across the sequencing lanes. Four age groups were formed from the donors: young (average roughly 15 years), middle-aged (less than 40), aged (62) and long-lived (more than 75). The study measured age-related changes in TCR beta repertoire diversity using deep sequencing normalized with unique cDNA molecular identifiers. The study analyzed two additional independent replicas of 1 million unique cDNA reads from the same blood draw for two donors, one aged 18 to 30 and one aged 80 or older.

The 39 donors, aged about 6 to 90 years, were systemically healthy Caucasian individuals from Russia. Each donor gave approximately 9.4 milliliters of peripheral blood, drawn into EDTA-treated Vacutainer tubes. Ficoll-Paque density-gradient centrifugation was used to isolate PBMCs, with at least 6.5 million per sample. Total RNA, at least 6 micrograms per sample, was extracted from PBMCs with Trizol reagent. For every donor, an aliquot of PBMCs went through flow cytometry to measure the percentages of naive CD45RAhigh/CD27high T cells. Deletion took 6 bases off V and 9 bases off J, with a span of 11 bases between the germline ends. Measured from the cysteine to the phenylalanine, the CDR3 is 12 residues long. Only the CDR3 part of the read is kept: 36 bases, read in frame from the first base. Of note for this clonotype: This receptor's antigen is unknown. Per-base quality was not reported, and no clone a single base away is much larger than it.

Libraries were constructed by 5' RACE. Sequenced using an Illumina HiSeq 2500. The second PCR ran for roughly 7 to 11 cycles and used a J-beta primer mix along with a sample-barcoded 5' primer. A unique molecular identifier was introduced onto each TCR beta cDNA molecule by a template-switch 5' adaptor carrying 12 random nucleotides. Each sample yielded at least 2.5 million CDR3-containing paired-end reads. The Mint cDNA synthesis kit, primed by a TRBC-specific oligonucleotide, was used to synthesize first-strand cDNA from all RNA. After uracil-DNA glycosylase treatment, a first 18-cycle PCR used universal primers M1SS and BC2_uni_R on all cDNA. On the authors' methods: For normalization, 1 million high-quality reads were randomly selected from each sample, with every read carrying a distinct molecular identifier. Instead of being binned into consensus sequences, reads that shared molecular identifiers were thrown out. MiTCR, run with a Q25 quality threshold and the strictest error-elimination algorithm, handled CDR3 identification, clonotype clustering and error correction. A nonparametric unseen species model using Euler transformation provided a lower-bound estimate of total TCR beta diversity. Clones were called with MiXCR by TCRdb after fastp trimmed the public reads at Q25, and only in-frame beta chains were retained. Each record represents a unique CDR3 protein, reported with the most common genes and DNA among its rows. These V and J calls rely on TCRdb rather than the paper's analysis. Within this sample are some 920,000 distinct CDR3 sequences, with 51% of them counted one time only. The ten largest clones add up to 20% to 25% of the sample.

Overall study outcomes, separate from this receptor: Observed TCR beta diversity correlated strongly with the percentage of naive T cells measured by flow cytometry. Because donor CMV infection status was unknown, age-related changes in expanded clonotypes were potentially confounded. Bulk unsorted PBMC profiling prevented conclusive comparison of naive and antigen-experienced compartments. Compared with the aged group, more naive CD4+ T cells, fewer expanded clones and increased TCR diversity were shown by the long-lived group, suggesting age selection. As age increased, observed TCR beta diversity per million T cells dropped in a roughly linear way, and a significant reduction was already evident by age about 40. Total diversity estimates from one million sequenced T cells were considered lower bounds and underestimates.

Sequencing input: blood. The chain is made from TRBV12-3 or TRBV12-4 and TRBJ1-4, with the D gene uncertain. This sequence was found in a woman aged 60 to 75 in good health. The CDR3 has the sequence CASSPGRKKLFF. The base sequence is TGTGCCAGCAGCCCCGGGCGGAAAAAACTGTTTTTT.